The 22 T cell receptor beta chains given below trace back to one sample, sequenced in a study of T cells in Graves' hyperthyroidism and ophthalmopathy. Authors of the study amplified TCR beta CDR3 regions from RNA transcripts. RT-PCR in the first round (using the HTBI primer set) targeted the TCR CDR3. One entry per CDR3 protein, called by TCRdb with MiXCR from the multiplex PCR reads. Altogether hundreds of thousands of distinct CDR3 sequences are present, around 15% being singletons, with the ten largest covering roughly 10%. The sequenced sample was blood. Receptors were obtained from a woman under 30 with Graves' hyperthyroidism.

The CDR3 sequence is CASSDPDSEAFF. DNA for the CDR3: TGCGCCAGCAGTGACCCTGACAGTGAAGCTTTCTTT. The V and J genes are TRBV10-1 and TRBJ1-1; TRBD1 might be the D (5 bases). CDR1 and CDR2 (germline): WNHNN, SYGVQD (reference sequence). The CDR3 runs 12 residues. Trimming took 3 bases from V and 7 from J, leaving 9 bases between them.

This clonotype was counted many times. The chain is built from TRBV29-1 and TRBJ2-5; 10 nucleotides line up with TRBD1. The ends lost 2 bases at V and 2 bases at J; junction bases unmatched: 8. CDR1 SQVTM and CDR2 ANQGSEA come from the germline V gene. The CDR3 spans 16 residues. The chain's CDR3 is CSVERTGTGEQETQYF. Here the CDR3 DNA reads TGCAGCGTTGAAAGGACCGGGACAGGGGAACAAGAGACCCAGTACTTC.

There are many counts of this clonotype. The chain is built from TRBV3-1 and TRBJ2-1, with 8 bases aligning to TRBD2. V shed 2 bases and J 9 bases; nucleotides not matched to a gene: 6. Germline CDR1 is LGHDT and CDR2 is YNNKEL (reference sequence). The CDR3 has 14 amino acids. The CDR3 reads CASSQRGLVTEQFF. The CDR3 DNA is TGTGCCAGCAGCCAACGGGGACTAGTCACTGAGCAGTTCTTC.

This clonotype has ten or more counts. The chain carries TRBV11-3 and TRBJ2-1; 12 bases are shared with TRBD2. The V gene end was trimmed by 0 bases and the J gene end by 2 bases; junction bases not matched to a gene: 5. CDR1 is SGHNT and CDR2 is YENEEA in the germline V gene. This CDR3 has 18 amino acids. The CDR3 DNA reads as TGTGCCAGCAGCTTAGACCGGCTAGCGGGAGGGCCCTACAATGAGCAGTTCTTC. Its protein product is CASSLDRLAGGPYNEQFF.

This clonotype has at least ten counts. The CDR3 is CSARDFFLNEKLFF. DNA for the CDR3: TGCAGTGCTAGAGATTTCTTCCTAAATGAAAAACTGTTTTTT. The chain recombines TRBV20-1 with TRBJ1-4; D unresolved. This CDR3 contains 14 residues. V dropped 0 bases and J dropped 5 bases, with 10 bases sitting between them. From germline, CDR1 is DFQATT and CDR2 SNEGSKA (reference sequence).

Many counts were recorded for this clonotype. The chain combines TRBV20-1 with TRBJ2-7, with 8 bases aligning to TRBD1. The CDR3 covers 14 residues. In germline, CDR1 is DFQATT, CDR2 SNEGSKA (reference sequence). Trimming removed 6 bases from V and 3 bases from J; junction bases left unmatched: 10. The CDR3: CSAIRTGRYYEQYF. The DNA of the CDR3 is TGCAGTGCCATAAGGACAGGGCGTTACTACGAGCAGTACTTC.

There are a few counts of this clonotype. Being one base from a much bigger clone, this may be a read error. J is TRBJ2-7 and V is TRBV28, with D perhaps matching TRBD1 or TRBD2 (6 bases each). The CDR3 loop spans 18 amino acids. With 7 bases removed from V and 2 bases from J, the gap between germline ends came to 27 bases. The germline V gene has CDR1 MDHEN and CDR2 SYDVKM. CDR3 residues: CASNLWGDPGHPAYEQYF. The CDR3 DNA sequence: TGTGCCAGCAACCTTTGGGGGGACCCGGGACACCCGGCCTACGAGCAGTACTTC.

This chain links TRBV4-1 with TRBJ1-5; D unresolved. The germline CDR1 and CDR2 sequences are MGHRA and YSYEKL. Trimming removed 1 base from V and 5 bases from J, with 6 bases in between. The CDR3 is 13 amino acids. The CDR3, as DNA: TGCGCCAGCAGCCAAGTTCGGGATCAGCCCCAGCATTTT. It encodes CASSQVRDQPQHF.

This clonotype was seen repeatedly, ten times or more. The chain links TRBV2 to TRBJ1-1; no definite D call. The V gene's germline CDR1 is SNHLY and CDR2 FYNNEI. V was clipped by 3 bases and J by 1 base, with 9 bases between them. The CDR3 is 14 residues long. This CDR3 is CASSDTLTNTEAFF. In nucleotides, the CDR3 is TGTGCCAGCAGTGACACACTGACGAACACTGAAGCTTTCTTT.

There are many counts of this clonotype. This rearrangement joins TRBV18 to TRBJ2-3; possible D gene TRBD1, 5 bases. V lost 2 bases and J lost 0, with 9 bases in between. Germline values: CDR1 KGHSH, CDR2 LQKENI. The CDR3 extends over 15 amino acids. CDR3 DNA: TGTGCCAGCTCACCAAAGGCAGGGAGCACAGATACGCAGTATTTT. Encoded protein: CASSPKAGSTDTQYF. The full variable domain, its missing parts supplied by reference TRBV18 and TRBJ2-3, is NAGVMQNPRHLVRRRGQEARLRCSPMKGHSHVYWYRQLPEEGLKFMVYLQKENIIDESGMPKERFSAEFPKEGPSILRIQQVVRGDSAAYFCASSPKAGSTDTQYFGPGTRLTVL.

CDR3 coding DNA: TGCGCCAGCAGCGCCACTAGCGGGCAAGTCAATGAGCAGTTCTTC. Residues: CASSATSGQVNEQFF. J is TRBJ2-1 and V is TRBV5-1; 9 bases are shared with TRBD2. The germline V gene has CDR1 SGHRS and CDR2 YFSETQ. This CDR3 has 15 amino acids. J lost 6 bases, V lost 4 bases, and 8 bases had no gene match. Full variable domain (outside the CDR3, taken from reference TRBV5-1 and TRBJ2-1): KAGVTQTPRYLIKTRGQQVTLSCSPISGHRSVSWYQQTPGQGLQFLFEYFSETQRNKGNFPGRFSGRQFSNSRSEMNVSTLELGDSALYLCASSATSGQVNEQFFGPGTRLTVL.

The gene calls are TRBV6-5 and TRBJ2-3, with D uncertain. The CDR3 spans 15 residues. V was trimmed by 3 bases and J by 0 bases, leaving 10 bases between them. Germline V gene lookup returns CDR1 MNHEY and CDR2 SVGAGI. The CDR3 region has the DNA TGTGCCAGCAGTTATGAGGTATCTAGCACAGATACGCAGTATTTT. Residues: CASSYEVSSTDTQYF.

A word on this clonotype: This clone may be a read error of a much larger clone one base away. The V and J genes are TRBV10-2 and TRBJ2-3, with 10 bases identical to TRBD2. The CDR3 consists of 19 residues. J lost 0 bases, V lost 3 bases, and 12 bases had no gene match. The germline CDR1 and CDR2 sequences are WSHSY and SAAADI. The CDR3 DNA follows: TGCGCCAGCAGTGATTCACGACTAGCGGGCCTAACTAGCACAGATACGCAGTATTTT. It is translated as CASSDSRLAGLTSTDTQYF.

V usage is TRBV5-6 and J usage is TRBJ1-4; D is perhaps TRBD1 (5 bases). V lost 3 bases to trimming and J lost 6 bases, with 24 bases between them. The CDR3 has 18 residues. Germline V gene data show CDR1 as SGHDT and CDR2 as YYEEEE. The CDR3 DNA reads as TGTGCCAGCAGCTCCCACGGGGCCCGGGGCTACGTTGATGAAAAACTGTTTTTT. This encodes CASSSHGARGYVDEKLFF.

The rearrangement joins TRBV27 to TRBJ2-1, with 7 bases that match TRBD2. Unmatched junction bases numbered 18, after V lost 8 bases and J lost 8 bases. Germline CDR1 and CDR2: MNHEY and SMNVEV (reference sequence). The CDR3 is made up of 16 amino acids. CDR3 sequence reads: CASFVRLAVAMDEQFF. In nucleotides, the CDR3 is TGTGCCAGCTTTGTCCGTCTAGCGGTCGCTATGGATGAGCAGTTCTTC.

V is TRBV30 and J is TRBJ2-7; 9 positions agree with TRBD1. The CDR3 loop spans 15 amino acids. Germline trimming cut 3 bases from V and 0 bases from J; bases unmatched to any gene: 6. Per germline, CDR1 GTSNPN and CDR2 SVGIG (reference sequence). CDR3 protein: CAWSPRDRVSYEQYF. CDR3 coding DNA: TGTGCCTGGAGCCCCAGGGACAGGGTCTCCTACGAGCAGTACTTC.

The rearrangement uses TRBV7-9 and TRBJ2-3; TRBD2 aligns across 9 bases. The germline CDR1 and CDR2 sequences are SEHNR and FQNEAQ (reference sequence). This CDR3 region has 15 residues. Losses at the gene ends were 3 bases for V and 4 bases for J; bases not matched to a gene: 5. This CDR3 reads CASSFGLAGPDTQYF. The CDR3, as DNA: TGTGCCAGCAGCTTCGGCCTAGCGGGACCAGATACGCAGTATTTT.

This clonotype was recorded many times. This chain connects TRBV18 to TRBJ2-3, with TRBD2 identical over 8 bases. V shed 5 bases, J shed 2 bases, and the junction held 6 bases outside the gene matches. This CDR3 contains 15 residues. The germline V gene has CDR1 KGHSH and CDR2 LQKENI. The CDR3: CASSSGLETTDTQYF. The CDR3 bases are TGTGCCAGCTCATCGGGACTAGAAACCACAGATACGCAGTATTTT. Using reference TRBV18 and TRBJ2-3 for the parts outside the CDR3, the full variable domain is NAGVMQNPRHLVRRRGQEARLRCSPMKGHSHVYWYRQLPEEGLKFMVYLQKENIIDESGMPKERFSAEFPKEGPSILRIQQVVRGDSAAYFCASSSGLETTDTQYFGPGTRLTVL.

This clonotype was observed at least ten times. CDR3 nucleotide sequence: TGTGCCAGCAGCTATTACAACCCAGGATACTATGGCTACACCTTC. It yields the protein CASSYYNPGYYGYTF. The chain employs TRBV3-1 and TRBJ1-2, with D uncertain. The CDR3 contains 15 residues. V lost 5 bases and J lost 3, with 16 bases in between. CDR1 and CDR2 from the germline V gene are LGHDT and YNNKEL (reference sequence).

This clonotype was seen many times. The CDR3 coding sequence is TGTGCCAGCAAAGGTAGCGGGACAAACACCGGGGAGCTGTTTTTT. This gives the protein CASKGSGTNTGELFF. V and J are TRBV2 and TRBJ2-2; TRBD2 agrees at 8 bases. Germline CDR1 is SNHLY and CDR2 is FYNNEI. The length of the CDR3 is 15 residues. V shed 7 bases, J shed 2 bases, and the junction held 6 bases outside the gene matches.

The table lists this clonotype with many counts. This chain joins TRBV27 and TRBJ2-7, with 9 positions matching TRBD2. CDR1 is MNHEY, CDR2 SMNVEV, per germline (reference sequence). V shed 4 bases, J shed 7 bases, and the junction held 11 bases outside the gene matches. The CDR3 has 15 residues. CDR3 amino acids: CASSSGGSGRREQYF. In nucleotides, the CDR3 is TGTGCCAGCAGTTCCGGGGGTAGCGGGAGACGGGAGCAGTACTTC.

The chain links TRBV28 to TRBJ1-2; D ambiguous. This CDR3 contains 14 residues. Germline CDR1 MDHEN, CDR2 SYDVKM. Between the trimmed V and J ends, which lost 4 bases and 2 bases, there was a span of 11 bases. CDR3 sequence (DNA): TGTGCCAGCAGTTCCACGGGCCGGAACTATGGCTACACCTTC. Translating it yields CASSSTGRNYGYTF.